Listed here are 11 T cell receptor beta chains from one sample, sequenced in a study of blood T cell repertoires in COVID-19. TCRdb keeps only in-frame clones here, not all; method: immunoSEQ multiplex PCR. Among 70,000 to 80,000 clones listed, around 91% were seen once. Material: peripheral blood. The receptors were sampled from a human donor in a cohort sampled during active COVID-19.

V usage is TRBV19 and J usage is TRBJ2-3, with 8 bases aligning to TRBD2. Looked up from germline, CDR1 is LNHDA and CDR2 is SQIVND (reference sequence). The CDR3 loop spans 18 amino acids. V gave up 2 bases and J gave up 0 bases; unmatched junction bases: 10. CDR3 nucleotide sequence: TGTGCCAGTAGTATACGTCCGGGGGGGAGACCTAGCACAGATACGCAGTATTTT. It translates to CASSIRPGGRPSTDTQYF.

V and J are TRBV6-1 and TRBJ2-1; 9 nucleotides agree with TRBD2. Germline CDR1 is MNHNS and CDR2 is SASEGT. The CDR3 spans 15 residues. The trim removed 3 bases at V and 4 bases at J, leaving 4 bases unmatched. DNA of the CDR3: TGTGCCAGCAGTGATTTAGCGGGGGTTTACAATGAGCAGTTCTTC. Amino acids: CASSDLAGVYNEQFF.

This sequence joins TRBV5-4 and TRBJ2-2, with D possibly being TRBD1 (5 bases). V shed 1 base and J shed 3 bases, with 7 bases lying between them. This CDR3 is 14 amino acids long. CDR1 and CDR2 (germline): SGHNT, YYREEE (reference sequence). CDR3 coding DNA: TGTGCCAGCAGCTTGTCAGGGCACACCGGGGAGCTGTTTTTT. This codes for CASSLSGHTGELFF.

This clone has just a few counts. The genes are TRBV7-9 and TRBJ1-3; no clear D. This CDR3 is 15 amino acids long. Trimming removed 4 bases from V and 1 base from J, with 11 bases in between. The germline V gene has CDR1 SEHNR and CDR2 FQNEAQ (reference sequence). CDR3 bases: TGTGCCAGCAGCTCCCGTCCTTTATCTGGAAACACCATATATTTT. Translated, it gives CASSSRPLSGNTIYF.

The chain uses TRBV5-4 and TRBJ1-1; D is unresolved. The germline gives CDR1 SGHNT, CDR2 YYREEE (reference sequence). This CDR3 has 14 residues. V was clipped by 4 bases and J by 1 base, with 11 bases between them. The CDR3 DNA follows: TGTGCCAGCAGCCTCGTGAGTCCGAACACTGAAGCTTTCTTT. Translating it yields CASSLVSPNTEAFF.

The chain joins TRBV5-8 to TRBJ2-5; 7 bases are a match to TRBD1. The CDR3 has 16 amino acids. Trimming at V came to 0 bases and at J to 0 bases, leaving 5 bases not matched to a gene. CDR1 is SGHTS and CDR2 is YDEGEE in the germline V gene. The CDR3 loop is CASSLGEGGYQETQYF. DNA of the CDR3: TGTGCCAGCAGCTTGGGTGAAGGGGGCTACCAAGAGACCCAGTACTTC.

The chain joins TRBV5-5 to TRBJ2-1; 10 bases agree with TRBD2. The CDR3 loop spans 19 amino acids. Germline lookup yields CDR1 SGHKS and CDR2 YYEKEE (reference sequence). Germline trimming cut 0 bases from V and 2 bases from J; bases unmatched to any gene: 11. DNA of the CDR3: TGTGCCAGCAGCTTGGATGGGCTAGCGGGGGTGTTACCCTACAATGAGCAGTTCTTC. Amino acid sequence: CASSLDGLAGVLPYNEQFF.

As to this clone: This may come from a read error, since a much larger clone is one base off. The chain recombines TRBV14 with TRBJ2-7; D is unresolved. Germline-derived CDR1 and CDR2 are SGHDN and FVKESK. CDR3 length: 12 residues. Trimming took off 5 bases at V and 2 bases at J, with 7 bases between the two ends. The CDR3: CASSFTAYEQYF. The CDR3 region has the DNA TGTGCCAGCAGCTTTACAGCCTACGAGCAGTACTTC.

The V gene is TRBV5-6, the J gene TRBJ2-7; 9 positions match TRBD1. The CDR3 totals 14 residues. Germline V gives CDR1 SGHDT, CDR2 YYEEEE. With 4 bases clipped from V and 4 bases from J, the junction kept 6 bases outside the gene matches. The CDR3 region has the DNA TGTGCCAGCAGCAAAACAGGGGGCGGTTACGAGCAGTACTTC. It translates to CASSKTGGGYEQYF.

A single count supports this clone. The chain uses TRBV10-3 and TRBJ2-2; 10 nucleotides line up with TRBD1. The CDR3 consists of 17 residues. Germline V gives CDR1 ENHRY, CDR2 SYGVKD. Losses at the gene ends were 0 bases for V and 1 base for J; bases not matched to a gene: 2. Here the CDR3 reads CAISESGTGVNTGELFF. In nucleotides, the CDR3 is TGTGCCATCAGTGAGTCTGGGACAGGGGTGAACACCGGGGAGCTGTTTTTT.

This clone was observed a handful of times. V gene TRBV3-1 (or the pseudogene TRBV3-2) combines with J gene TRBJ2-3; TRBD2 matches at 11 bases. Germline V gene sequence: CDR1 LGHDT, CDR2 YNNKEL (reference sequence). J was trimmed by 4 bases and V by 4 bases; bases with no gene match: 13. This CDR3 region has 18 residues. CDR3 bases: TGTGCCAGCAGCCCAACTAGCGGGGGTGCCTTTTTCCCAGATACGCAGTATTTT. It is translated as CASSPTSGGAFFPDTQYF.